The present TCR beta chain was sequenced within a study of T cell changes during pregnancy in multiple sclerosis. Trimming removed 1 base from V and 9 bases from J, with 18 bases in between. CDR3 length equals 15 residues. From germline, CDR1 is MNHEY and CDR2 SVGAGI. Produced via immunoSEQ multiplex PCR; TCRdb's table is partial and in-frame only. The sample shows tens of thousands of clones, just over 90% of them seen only once. The clonotype comes from a female donor with multiple sclerosis, enrolled in a pregnancy study. This sequence joins TRBV6-5 and TRBJ1-2, with D possibly being TRBD1 (5 bases). Sequences were derived from CD4+ T cells from peripheral blood mononuclear cells, sampled before pregnancy. The CDR3 protein is CASSYFGTKGISYTF. DNA for the CDR3: TGTGCCAGCAGTTACTTCGGGACTAAGGGAATAAGCTACACCTTC.